These 21 T cell receptor beta chains came from one sample sequenced in a study of low-dose radiotherapy and immunotherapy resistance in tumors. Time point: after trial treatment. The sample's treatment: LDRT plus nivolumab, ipilimumab, low-dose cyclophosphamide and aspirin (RACIN trial). First-strand cDNA relied on TRAV- and TRBV-specific primers spanning alpha and beta chains. TCRs were amplified for 20 to 25 PCR cycles with a constant-region primer and V-primer adapter. TCRdb re-called the reads through MiXCR, storing one row per CDR3 protein. The sample lists about 97,000 distinct CDR3 sequences; 20% were seen once. The source was PBMCs, collected after low-dose radiotherapy plus immunotherapy. All receptors derive from a male donor with prostate cancer.

Concerning this clonotype itself: This likely came from a read error, as a far larger clone is one base away. The chain recombines TRBV5-1 with TRBJ2-5, with 8 nucleotides matching TRBD1. CDR3 length equals 15 residues. Unmatched junction bases numbered 12, after V lost 0 bases and J lost 11 bases. Per germline, CDR1 SGHRS and CDR2 YFSETQ. In DNA, the CDR3 is TGCGCCAGCAGCTTGGCACGTCAGGGGGCTGATGAGCAGTACTTC. This codes for CASSLARQGADEQYF.

In this sample, this clonotype turned up many times. The V and J genes are TRBV12-3 or TRBV12-4 and TRBJ2-3, with TRBD1 matching 7 bases. The CDR3 consists of 16 residues. V lost 6 bases and J lost 2; bases outside the gene matches: 11. CDR3 DNA sequence: TGTGCCAGCAGCCTCCTCGGGACAGCAAACACAGATACGCAGTATTTT. Its protein product is CASSLLGTANTDTQYF.

This clonotype was detected ten times or more. This chain links TRBV20-1 with TRBJ2-4; TRBD1 matches at 9 bases. Looked up from germline, CDR1 is DFQATT and CDR2 is SNEGSKA (reference sequence). The CDR3 sequence is 16 residues long. Trimming removed 1 base from V and 1 base from J; junction bases left unmatched: 5. The CDR3 spells CSARAGQGLAKNIQYF. The CDR3 nucleotides read TGCAGTGCTAGAGCCGGACAGGGGTTGGCCAAAAACATTCAGTACTTC.

There are many counts of this clonotype. The V call is TRBV6-5, the J call TRBJ2-2; no definite D call. The CDR3 covers 16 residues. Germline CDR1 MNHEY, CDR2 SVGAGI. The V end was cut by 1 base, the J end by 5 bases, with 14 bases between. CDR3 sequence: CASSYWAQERTGELFF. The CDR3 DNA follows: TGTGCCAGCAGTTACTGGGCCCAAGAAAGGACCGGGGAGCTGTTTTTT.

This clonotype appeared many times. V usage is TRBV6-6 and J usage is TRBJ1-4, with D unresolved. Trimming left V 2 bases short and J 5 bases short, with 9 bases between. The CDR3 length is 14 residues. Germline V CDR1 and CDR2: MNHNY, SVGAGI (reference sequence). The CDR3 coding sequence is TGTGCCAGCAGTTACGGGCGACACAATGAAAAACTGTTTTTT. Translating gives CASSYGRHNEKLFF.

This clonotype showed up many times. V and J are TRBV7-9 and TRBJ2-7, with 13 bases identical to TRBD2. Germline values: CDR1 SEHNR, CDR2 FQNEAQ (reference sequence). V lost 4 bases and J lost 4; bases outside the gene matches: 13. This CDR3 is 18 amino acids long. The CDR3 DNA is TGTGCCAGCAGCTCCCGGACTAGCGGGGGTCAGGGGATTTACGAGCAGTACTTC. Translation gives CASSSRTSGGQGIYEQYF.

This clonotype showed up many times. The gene calls are TRBV29-1 and TRBJ2-7; 8 bases agree with TRBD1. The length of the CDR3 is 12 residues. In germline, CDR1 is SQVTM, CDR2 ANQGSEA. Trimming took 6 bases from V and 5 from J; bases not matched to a gene: 6. CDR3 region: CSVRTGHDEQYF. CDR3 coding DNA: TGCAGCGTCCGGACAGGGCACGACGAGCAGTACTTC.

In regard to this clonotype: No DNA is shown, since the ends of the CDR3 on it are uncertain; the CDR3 is the one TCRdb lists. The chain combines TRBV5-1 with TRBJ2-2; TRBD1, as called in the table, went unchecked against the DNA. 14 amino acids form the CDR3, both terminal residues included. Per germline, CDR1 SGHRS and CDR2 YFSETQ. This chain's CDR3 is CAASAGGTPGSCFF.

This clonotype was counted at least ten times. The chain joins TRBV5-1 to TRBJ2-2; the D gene could be TRBD1 or TRBD2 (7 bases each). Germline lookup yields CDR1 SGHRS and CDR2 YFSETQ. V lost 0 bases and J lost 5, with 14 bases in between. This CDR3 has 16 amino acids. As DNA, the CDR3 is TGCGCCAGCAGCTTGGCCGACAGGGAGGGTACCGGGGAGCTGTTTTTT. It is translated as CASSLADREGTGELFF.

The table lists this clonotype with many counts. The rearrangement joins TRBV19 to TRBJ2-2; D is perhaps TRBD2 (5 bases). V dropped 3 bases and J dropped 4 bases, with 15 bases sitting between them. Germline V lookup: CDR1 LNHDA, CDR2 SQIVND (reference sequence). This CDR3 comprises 16 residues. Here the CDR3 DNA reads TGTGCCAGTAGTATGGAGGTGACTTTTTTCACCGGGGAGCTGTTTTTT. Amino acids: CASSMEVTFFTGELFF.

This clonotype has a count of ten or more. This rearrangement joins TRBV18 to TRBJ2-5; D is ambiguous. The CDR3 extends over 14 amino acids. Between the trimmed V and J ends, which lost 2 bases and 3 bases, there was a span of 10 bases. Germline-derived CDR1 and CDR2 are KGHSH and LQKENI. The DNA for the CDR3 is TGTGCCAGCTCACCATCTGGCGGCGAAGAGACCCAGTACTTC. Its protein is CASSPSGGEETQYF.

At least ten counts were recorded for this clonotype. V is TRBV20-1 and J is TRBJ1-2, with D uncertain. V was cut by 0 bases and J by 4 bases, with 9 bases left in between. The V gene's germline CDR1 is DFQATT and CDR2 SNEGSKA (reference sequence). The length of the CDR3 is 13 residues. CDR3 bases: TGCAGTGCTAGAGATCCACTAGCCTATGGCTACACCTTC. Protein product: CSARDPLAYGYTF.

Turning to this clonotype: Compared with germline, one end of the junction differs, possibly owing to a read error. The chain employs TRBV10-2 and TRBJ2-5; a weak D match, TRBD2 (6 bases). CDR1 and CDR2 from the germline V gene are WSHSY and SAAADI. CDR3 length: 15 residues. CDR3 loop: CASSRSGGVGETQYF. DNA of the CDR3: TGTGCCAGCAGCCGTTCTGGCGGGGTGGGAGAGACCCAGTACTTC.

This clonotype was detected many times. The J gene is TRBJ2-1, the V gene TRBV25-1; possibly TRBD1 or TRBD2 for D (5 bases each). CDR1 and CDR2 from the germline V gene are MGHDK and SYGVNS. Between the trimmed V and J ends, which lost 4 bases and 14 bases, there was a span of 15 bases. CDR3 size: 12 residues. The CDR3 bases are TGTGCCAGCAGTGCCGTCGGGACCACCAAGTTCTTC. This sequence encodes CASSAVGTTKFF.

Comments on this clonotype: A much more abundant neighbour one base away suggests this may be a read error. V gene TRBV12-3 or TRBV12-4 combines with J gene TRBJ1-4; 9 nucleotides align to TRBD1. With 5 bases clipped from V and 7 bases from J, the junction kept 5 bases outside the gene matches. The CDR3 has 14 amino acids. The CDR3 protein is CASSPGTGLEKLFF. CDR3 nucleotides: TGTGCCAGCAGTCCCGGGACAGGGCTTGAAAAACTGTTTTTT.

This clonotype has a count of ten or more. This chain links TRBV19 with TRBJ2-5, with 10 bases lining up with TRBD1. The junction had 8 bases not matched to a gene; V was cut back by 8 bases and J by 5 bases. This CDR3 region has 14 residues. Germline V gene sequence: CDR1 LNHDA, CDR2 SQIVND (reference sequence). CDR3 residues: CASAPGQGRETQYF. Written as DNA, the CDR3 is TGTGCCAGTGCCCCGGGACAGGGGAGGGAGACCCAGTACTTC.

Comments on this clonotype: A read error may explain this, as a much larger clone is one base away. The rearrangement uses TRBV27 and TRBJ2-2; perhaps TRBD2 as D (5 bases). Trimming took 5 bases from V and 2 from J, leaving 18 bases between them. The CDR3 has 17 residues. Germline CDR1 and CDR2: MNHEY and SMNVEV (reference sequence). CDR3 sequence (DNA): TGTGCCAGCAGTATCGAGGGATGGAGATATAACACCGGGGAGCTGTTTTTT. It is translated as CASSIEGWRYNTGELFF.

There are many counts of this clonotype. The V gene is TRBV5-5, the J gene TRBJ1-1, with D tentatively TRBD1 (5 bases). Germline V gene lookup returns CDR1 SGHKS and CDR2 YYEKEE (reference sequence). V was shortened by 1 base and J by 0 bases, with 13 bases between the two germline ends. This CDR3 has 16 amino acids. CDR3 loop: CASSLRGGRLNTEAFF. For the CDR3, the DNA is TGTGCCAGCAGCTTGCGGGGGGGGAGACTGAACACTGAAGCTTTCTTT.

Only one count was recorded for this clonotype. The genes are TRBV7-2 and TRBJ2-4, with 7 bases fitting TRBD2. This CDR3 contains 12 residues. After removal of 8 bases from V and 8 bases from J, the junction contained 6 bases not matched to a gene. Germline V gives CDR1 SGHTA, CDR2 FQGNSA. The CDR3 nucleotides are TGTGCCAGCGGGGGGGTCGGCGACATTCAGTACTTC. Amino acid sequence: CASGGVGDIQYF.

The rearrangement links TRBV6-6 to TRBJ1-1, with 9 nucleotides matching TRBD1. The germline V gene has CDR1 MNHNY and CDR2 SVGAGI (reference sequence). V shed 0 bases and J 1 base; nucleotides not matched to a gene: 6. The CDR3 has 17 amino acids. The CDR3 is CASSYSGTGRPNTEAFF. For the CDR3, the DNA is TGTGCCAGCAGTTACTCGGGGACAGGGAGGCCGAACACTGAAGCTTTCTTT.

This chain connects TRBV27 to TRBJ1-4; 8 bases map to TRBD1. The CDR3 totals 13 residues. The trim removed 3 bases at V and 7 bases at J, leaving 1 base unmatched. Germline CDR1 reads MNHEY; CDR2 reads SMNVEV (reference sequence). This CDR3 is CASSFGTGEKLFF. In DNA, the CDR3 is TGTGCCAGCAGTTTTGGGACAGGTGAAAAACTGTTTTTT.